This T cell receptor (beta chain) appears in the sequencing data of a study of cytomegalovirus exposure and HLA in healthy donors. Of note for this clone: The antigen is undetermined.

V gave up 1 base and J gave up 8 bases; unmatched junction bases: 4. The CDR3 is 15 amino acids. The germline V gene has CDR1 SGHVS and CDR2 FNYEAQ. General observations from the study: Cytomegalovirus-associated TCR beta chains were listed, numbering over 150.

The method was immunoSEQ multiplex PCR; TCRdb's version includes in-frame clones alone and lacks a portion of them. In the table there are roughly 250,000 clones, around 86% of which are singletons. The gene calls are TRBV7-6 and TRBJ2-1, with 11 bases lining up with TRBD2. This receptor was obtained from a woman under 40 in good health and CMV-seropositive. The material sequenced was PBMCs. CDR3 sequence reads: CASSLGLAGWYEQFF. As DNA, the CDR3 is TGTGCCAGCAGCTTAGGACTAGCGGGATGGTATGAGCAGTTCTTC. Complete variable domain (other parts from reference TRBV7-6 and TRBJ2-1): GAGVSQSPRYKVTKRGQDVALRCDPISGHVSLYWYRQALGQGPEFLTYFNYEAQQDKSGLPNDRFSAERPEGSISTLTIQRTEQRDSAMYRCASSLGLAGWYEQFFGPGTRLTVL.